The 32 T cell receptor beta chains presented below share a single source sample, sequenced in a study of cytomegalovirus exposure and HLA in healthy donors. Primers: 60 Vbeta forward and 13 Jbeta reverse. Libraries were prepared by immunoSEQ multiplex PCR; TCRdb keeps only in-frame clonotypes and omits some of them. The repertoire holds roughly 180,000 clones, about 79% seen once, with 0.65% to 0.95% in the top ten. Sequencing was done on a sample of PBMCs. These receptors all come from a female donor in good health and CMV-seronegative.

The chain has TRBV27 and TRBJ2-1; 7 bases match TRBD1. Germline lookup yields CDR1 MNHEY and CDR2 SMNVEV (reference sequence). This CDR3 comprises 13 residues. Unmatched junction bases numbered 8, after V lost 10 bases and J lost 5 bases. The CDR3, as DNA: TGTGCCACCGTTGGGACAGTCAACAATGAGCAGTTCTTC. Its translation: CATVGTVNNEQFF.

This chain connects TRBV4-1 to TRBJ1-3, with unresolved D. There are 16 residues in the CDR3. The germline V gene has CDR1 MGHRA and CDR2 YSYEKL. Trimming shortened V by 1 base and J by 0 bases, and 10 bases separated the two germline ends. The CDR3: CASSQVVTGSGNTIYF. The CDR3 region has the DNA TGCGCCAGCAGCCAAGTCGTAACGGGCTCTGGAAACACCATATATTTT.

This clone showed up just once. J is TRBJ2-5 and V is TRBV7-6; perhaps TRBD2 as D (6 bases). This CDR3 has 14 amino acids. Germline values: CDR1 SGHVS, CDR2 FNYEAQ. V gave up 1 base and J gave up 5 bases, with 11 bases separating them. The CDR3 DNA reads TGTGCCAGCAGCTTAGAGGGTGGGGGGGAGACCCAGTACTTC. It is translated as CASSLEGGGETQYF.

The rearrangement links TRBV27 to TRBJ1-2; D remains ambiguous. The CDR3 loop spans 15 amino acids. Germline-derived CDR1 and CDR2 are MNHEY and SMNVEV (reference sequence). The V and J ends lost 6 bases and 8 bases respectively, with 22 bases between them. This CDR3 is CASRVMGLESGGYTF. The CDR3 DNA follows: TGTGCCAGCAGAGTAATGGGCCTCGAATCTGGGGGCTACACCTTC.

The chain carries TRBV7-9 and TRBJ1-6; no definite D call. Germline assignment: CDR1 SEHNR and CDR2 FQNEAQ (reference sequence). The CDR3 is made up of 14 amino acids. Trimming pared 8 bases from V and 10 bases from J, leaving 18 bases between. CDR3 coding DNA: TGTGCCAGCTCCCTGGACGGGGTTAAGTCACCCCTCCACTTT. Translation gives CASSLDGVKSPLHF.

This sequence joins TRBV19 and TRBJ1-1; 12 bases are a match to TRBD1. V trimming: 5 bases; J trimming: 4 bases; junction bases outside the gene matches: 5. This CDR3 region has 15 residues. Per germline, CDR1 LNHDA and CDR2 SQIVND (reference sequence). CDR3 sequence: CASSLGTGGATEAFF. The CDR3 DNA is TGTGCCAGTAGTCTAGGGACAGGGGGCGCCACTGAAGCTTTCTTT.

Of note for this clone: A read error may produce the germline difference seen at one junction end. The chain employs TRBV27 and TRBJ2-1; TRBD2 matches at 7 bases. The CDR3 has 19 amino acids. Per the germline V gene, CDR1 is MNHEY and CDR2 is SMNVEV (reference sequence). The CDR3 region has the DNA TGTGCCAGCAGTTTTTTTAGCGGGCCATTCTCCTACAATGAGCATCCCCGGGTCTTC. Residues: CASSFFSGPFSYNEHPRVF.

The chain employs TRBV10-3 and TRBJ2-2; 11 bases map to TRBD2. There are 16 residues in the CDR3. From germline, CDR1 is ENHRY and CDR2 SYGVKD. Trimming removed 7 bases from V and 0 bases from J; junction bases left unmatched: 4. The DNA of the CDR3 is TGTGCCATCAAGGTACTAGCGGGGGCGAACACCGGGGAGCTGTTTTTT. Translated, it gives CAIKVLAGANTGELFF.

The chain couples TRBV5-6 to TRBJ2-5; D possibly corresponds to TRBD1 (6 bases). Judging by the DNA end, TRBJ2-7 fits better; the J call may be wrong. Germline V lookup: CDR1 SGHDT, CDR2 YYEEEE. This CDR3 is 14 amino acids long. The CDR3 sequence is CASSFLTRGHEQYF. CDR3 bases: TGTGCCAGCAGCTTCCTTACCAGGGGACACGAGCAGTACTTC.

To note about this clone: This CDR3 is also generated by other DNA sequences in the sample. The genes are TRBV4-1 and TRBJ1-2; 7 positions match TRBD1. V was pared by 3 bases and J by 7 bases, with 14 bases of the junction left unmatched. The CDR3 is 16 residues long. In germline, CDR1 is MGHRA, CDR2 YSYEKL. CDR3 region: CASSQGPRTGVGGYTF. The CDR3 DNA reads TGCGCCAGCAGCCAGGGCCCTAGAACAGGGGTTGGTGGCTACACCTTC.

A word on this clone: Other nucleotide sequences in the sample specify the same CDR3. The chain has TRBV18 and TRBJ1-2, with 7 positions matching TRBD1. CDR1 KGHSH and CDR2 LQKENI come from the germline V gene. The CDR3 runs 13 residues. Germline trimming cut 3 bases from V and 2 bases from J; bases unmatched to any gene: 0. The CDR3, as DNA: TGTGCCAGCTCACCGGACAGGAACTATGGCTACACCTTC. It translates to CASSPDRNYGYTF.

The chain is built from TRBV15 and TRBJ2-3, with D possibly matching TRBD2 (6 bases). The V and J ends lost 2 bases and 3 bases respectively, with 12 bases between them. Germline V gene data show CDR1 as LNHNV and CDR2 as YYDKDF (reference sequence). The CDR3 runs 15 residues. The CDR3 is CATSRSPGSTDTQYF. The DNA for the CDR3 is TGTGCCACCAGCAGAAGTCCCGGGAGTACAGATACGCAGTATTTT. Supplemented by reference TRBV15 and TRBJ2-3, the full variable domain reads DAMVIQNPRYQVTQFGKPVTLSCSQTLNHNVMYWYQQKSSQAPKLLFHYYDKDFNNEADTPDNFQSRRPNTSFCFLDIRSPGLGDTAMYLCATSRSPGSTDTQYFGPGTRLTVL.

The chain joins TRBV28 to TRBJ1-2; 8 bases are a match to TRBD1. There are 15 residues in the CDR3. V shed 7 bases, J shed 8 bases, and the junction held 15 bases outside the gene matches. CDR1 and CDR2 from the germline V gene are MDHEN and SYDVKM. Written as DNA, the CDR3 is TGTGCCAGCATCCAACCCGGCACAGGGGGTAAAGGCTACACCTTC. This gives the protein CASIQPGTGGKGYTF.

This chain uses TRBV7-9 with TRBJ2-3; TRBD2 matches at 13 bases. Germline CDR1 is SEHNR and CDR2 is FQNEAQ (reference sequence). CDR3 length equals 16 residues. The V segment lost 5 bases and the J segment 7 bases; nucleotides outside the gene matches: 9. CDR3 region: CASSVGTSGVRNTQYF. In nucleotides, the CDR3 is TGTGCCAGCAGCGTCGGGACTAGCGGGGTGAGGAATACGCAGTATTTT.

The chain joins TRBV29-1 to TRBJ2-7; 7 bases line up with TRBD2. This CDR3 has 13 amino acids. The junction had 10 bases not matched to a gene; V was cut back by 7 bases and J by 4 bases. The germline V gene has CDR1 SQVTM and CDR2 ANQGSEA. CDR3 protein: CSAGSGDGYEQYF. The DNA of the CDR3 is TGCAGCGCAGGGAGCGGGGACGGGTACGAGCAGTACTTC.

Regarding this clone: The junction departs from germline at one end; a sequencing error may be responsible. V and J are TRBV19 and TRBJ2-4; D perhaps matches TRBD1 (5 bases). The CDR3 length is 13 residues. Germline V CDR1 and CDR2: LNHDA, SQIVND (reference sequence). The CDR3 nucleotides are TGTGCCAGGTTGCTCAGGGTGGTCAACAGTCAGTACTTC. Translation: CARLLRVVNSQYF.

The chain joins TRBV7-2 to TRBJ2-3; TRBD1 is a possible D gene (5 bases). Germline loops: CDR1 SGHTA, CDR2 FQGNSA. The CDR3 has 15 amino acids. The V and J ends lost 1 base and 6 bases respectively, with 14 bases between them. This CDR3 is CASSLEPQGKDTQYF. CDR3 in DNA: TGTGCCAGCAGCTTAGAGCCGCAGGGCAAGGATACGCAGTATTTT. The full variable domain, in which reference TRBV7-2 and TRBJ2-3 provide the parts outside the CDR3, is GAGVSQSPSNKVTEKGKDVELRCDPISGHTALYWYRQSLGQGLEFLIYFQGNSAPDKSGLPSDRFSAERTGGSVSTLTIQRTQQEDSAVYLCASSLEPQGKDTQYFGPGTRLTVL.

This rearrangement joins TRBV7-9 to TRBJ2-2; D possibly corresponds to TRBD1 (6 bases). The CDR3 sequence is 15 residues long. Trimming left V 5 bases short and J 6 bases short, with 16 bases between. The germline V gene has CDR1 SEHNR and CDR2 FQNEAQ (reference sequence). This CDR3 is CASSRDIVLAGELFF. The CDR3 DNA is TGTGCCAGCAGCCGGGACATAGTTTTAGCCGGGGAGCTGTTTTTT.

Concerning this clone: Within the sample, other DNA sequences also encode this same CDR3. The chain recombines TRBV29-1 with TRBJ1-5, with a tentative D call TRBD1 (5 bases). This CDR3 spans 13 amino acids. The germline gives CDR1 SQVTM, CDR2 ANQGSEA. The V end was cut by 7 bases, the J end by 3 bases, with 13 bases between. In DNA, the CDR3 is TGCAGCGCGGGGGTGGGTGACAATCAGCCCCAGCATTTT. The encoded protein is CSAGVGDNQPQHF.

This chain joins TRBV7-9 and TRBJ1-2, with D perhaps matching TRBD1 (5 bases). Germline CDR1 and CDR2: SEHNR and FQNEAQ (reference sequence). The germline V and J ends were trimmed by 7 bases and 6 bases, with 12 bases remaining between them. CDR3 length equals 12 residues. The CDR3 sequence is CASTGDSNGYTF. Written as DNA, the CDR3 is TGTGCCAGCACCGGTGACAGCAATGGCTACACCTTC.

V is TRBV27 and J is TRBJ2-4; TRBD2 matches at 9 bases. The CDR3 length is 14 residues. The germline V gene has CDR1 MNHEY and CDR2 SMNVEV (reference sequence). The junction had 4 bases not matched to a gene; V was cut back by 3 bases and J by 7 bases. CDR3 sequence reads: CASSFSGSGNIQYF. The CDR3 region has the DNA TGTGCCAGCAGTTTTAGCGGGAGTGGGAACATTCAGTACTTC.

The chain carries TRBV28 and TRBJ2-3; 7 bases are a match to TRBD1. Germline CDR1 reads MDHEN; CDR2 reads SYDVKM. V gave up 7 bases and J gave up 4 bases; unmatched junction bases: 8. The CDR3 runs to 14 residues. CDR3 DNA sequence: TGTGCCAGCAAGAAAGGGGGCAGGGCAGATACGCAGTATTTT. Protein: CASKKGGRADTQYF.

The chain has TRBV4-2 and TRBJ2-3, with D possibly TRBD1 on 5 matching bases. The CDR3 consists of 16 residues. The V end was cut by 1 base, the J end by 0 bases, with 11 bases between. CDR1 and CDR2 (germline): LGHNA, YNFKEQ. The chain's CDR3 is CASSQGLGPSTDTQYF. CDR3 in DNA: TGTGCCAGCAGCCAAGGACTGGGGCCTAGCACAGATACGCAGTATTTT.

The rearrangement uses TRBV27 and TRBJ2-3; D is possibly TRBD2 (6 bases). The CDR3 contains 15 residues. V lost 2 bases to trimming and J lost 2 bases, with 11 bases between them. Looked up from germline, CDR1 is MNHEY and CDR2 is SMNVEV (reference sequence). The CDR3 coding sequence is TGTGCCAGCAGTTTAGAGGCGGGGACCACAGATACGCAGTATTTT. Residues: CASSLEAGTTDTQYF.

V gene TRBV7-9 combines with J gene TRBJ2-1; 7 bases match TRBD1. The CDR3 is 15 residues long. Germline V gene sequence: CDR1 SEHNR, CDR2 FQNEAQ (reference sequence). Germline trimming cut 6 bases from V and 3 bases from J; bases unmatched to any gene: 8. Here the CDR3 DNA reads TGTGCCAGCAGTCTGGGACAGACTATCTACAATGAGCAGTTCTTC. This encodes CASSLGQTIYNEQFF.

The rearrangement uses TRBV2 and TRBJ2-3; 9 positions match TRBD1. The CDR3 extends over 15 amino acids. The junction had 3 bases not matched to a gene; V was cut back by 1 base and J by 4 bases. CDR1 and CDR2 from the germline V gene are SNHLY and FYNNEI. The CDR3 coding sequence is TGTGCCAGCAGTGAAGAACAGGGGGCATCAGATACGCAGTATTTT. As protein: CASSEEQGASDTQYF.

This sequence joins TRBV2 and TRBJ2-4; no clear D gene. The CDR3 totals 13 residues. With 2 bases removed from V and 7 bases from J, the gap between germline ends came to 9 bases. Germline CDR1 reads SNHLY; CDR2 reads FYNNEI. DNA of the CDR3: TGTGCCAGCAGTGAAAGAGGTGGCAACATTCAGTACTTC. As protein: CASSERGGNIQYF.

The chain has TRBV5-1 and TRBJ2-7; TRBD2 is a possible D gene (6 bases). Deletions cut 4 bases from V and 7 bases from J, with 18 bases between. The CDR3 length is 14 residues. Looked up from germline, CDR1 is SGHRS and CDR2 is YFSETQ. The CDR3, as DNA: TGCGCCAGCAGCAGAACAGGCTCCGGAGGGGAGCAGTACTTC. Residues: CASSRTGSGGEQYF.

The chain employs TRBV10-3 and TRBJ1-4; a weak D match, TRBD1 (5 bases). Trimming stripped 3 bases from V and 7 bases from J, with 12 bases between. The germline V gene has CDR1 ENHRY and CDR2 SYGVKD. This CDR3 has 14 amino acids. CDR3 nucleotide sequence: TGTGCCATCAGTGACAGGGCAGTAGGTGAAAAACTGTTTTTT. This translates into CAISDRAVGEKLFF.

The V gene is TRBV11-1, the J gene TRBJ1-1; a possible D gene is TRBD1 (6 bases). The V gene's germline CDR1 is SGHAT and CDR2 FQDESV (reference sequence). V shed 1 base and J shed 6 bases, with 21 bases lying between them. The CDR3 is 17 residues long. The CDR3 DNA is TGTGCCAGCAGCTTAGGGGCAGGGAACGACAGGCTCGCTGAAGCTTTCTTT. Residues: CASSLGAGNDRLAEAFF.

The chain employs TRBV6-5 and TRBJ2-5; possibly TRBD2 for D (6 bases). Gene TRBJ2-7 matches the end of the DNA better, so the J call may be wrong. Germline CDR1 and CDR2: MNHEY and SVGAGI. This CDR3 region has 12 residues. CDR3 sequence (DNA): TGTGCCAGCCGGGACTTCCGAAACGAGCAGTACTTC. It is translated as CASRDFRNEQYF.

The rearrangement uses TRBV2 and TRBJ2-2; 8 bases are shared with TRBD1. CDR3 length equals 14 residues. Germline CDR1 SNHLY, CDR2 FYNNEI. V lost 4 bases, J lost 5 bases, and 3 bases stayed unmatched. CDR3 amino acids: CASSGTGRTGELFF. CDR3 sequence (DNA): TGTGCCAGCAGTGGGACAGGGCGTACCGGGGAGCTGTTTTTT.